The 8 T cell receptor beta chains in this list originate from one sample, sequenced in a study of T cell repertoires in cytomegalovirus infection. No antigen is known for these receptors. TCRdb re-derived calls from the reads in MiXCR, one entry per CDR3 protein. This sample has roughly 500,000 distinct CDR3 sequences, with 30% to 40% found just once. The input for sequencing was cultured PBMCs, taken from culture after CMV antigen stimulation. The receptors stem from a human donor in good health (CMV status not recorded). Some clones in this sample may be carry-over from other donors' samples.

CDR3 residues: CASSQEIWTAYGYTF. CDR3 sequence (DNA): TGCGCCAGCAGCCAAGAGATTTGGACAGCCTATGGCTACACCTTC. The chain joins TRBV4-3 to TRBJ1-2, with TRBD1 as a possible D gene (6 bases). V was shortened by 0 bases and J by 4 bases, with 12 bases between the two germline ends. The CDR3 sequence is 15 residues long. Germline values: CDR1 LGHNA, CDR2 YSLEER.

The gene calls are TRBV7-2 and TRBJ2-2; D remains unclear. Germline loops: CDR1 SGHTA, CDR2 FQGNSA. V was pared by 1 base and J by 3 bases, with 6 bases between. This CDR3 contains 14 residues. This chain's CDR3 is CASSLGHHTGELFF. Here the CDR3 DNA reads TGTGCCAGCAGCTTAGGACATCACACCGGGGAGCTGTTTTTT.

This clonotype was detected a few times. The CDR3: CASSLYGQGYHEQYV. The CDR3 DNA reads TGTGCCAGCAGCTTGTATGGACAGGGTTACCACGAGCAGTACGTC. The chain is built from TRBV11-2 and TRBJ2-7, with 8 bases that match TRBD1. Losses at the gene ends were 3 bases for V and 5 bases for J; bases not matched to a gene: 9. Germline V gene lookup returns CDR1 SGHAT and CDR2 FQNNGV. This CDR3 contains 15 residues.

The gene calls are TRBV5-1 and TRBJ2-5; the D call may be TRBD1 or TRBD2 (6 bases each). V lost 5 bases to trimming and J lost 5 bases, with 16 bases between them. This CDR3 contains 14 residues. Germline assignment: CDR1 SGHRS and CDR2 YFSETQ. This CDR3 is CASSDRTTAETQYF. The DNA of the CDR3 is TGCGCCAGCAGTGACAGGACTACTGCGGAGACCCAGTACTTC.

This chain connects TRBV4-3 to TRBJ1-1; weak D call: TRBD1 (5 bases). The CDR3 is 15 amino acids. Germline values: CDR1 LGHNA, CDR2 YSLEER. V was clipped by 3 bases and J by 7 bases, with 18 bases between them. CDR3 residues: CASSQVGTGKGEAFF. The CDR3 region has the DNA TGCGCCAGCAGCCAGGTTGGGACGGGTAAAGGTGAAGCTTTCTTT.

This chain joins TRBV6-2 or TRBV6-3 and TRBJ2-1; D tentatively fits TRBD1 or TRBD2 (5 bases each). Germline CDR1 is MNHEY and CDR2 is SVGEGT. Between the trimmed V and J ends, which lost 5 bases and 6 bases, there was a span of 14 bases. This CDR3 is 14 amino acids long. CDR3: CASSARGVGNEQFF. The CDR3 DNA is TGTGCCAGCAGTGCCCGAGGGGTTGGCAATGAGCAGTTCTTC.

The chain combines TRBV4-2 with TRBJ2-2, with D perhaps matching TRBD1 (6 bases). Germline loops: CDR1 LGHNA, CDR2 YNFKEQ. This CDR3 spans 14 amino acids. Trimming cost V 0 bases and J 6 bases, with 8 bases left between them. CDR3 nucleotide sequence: TGTGCCAGCAGCCAAGATACAGGGCCCGGGGAGCTGTTTTTT. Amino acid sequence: CASSQDTGPGELFF.

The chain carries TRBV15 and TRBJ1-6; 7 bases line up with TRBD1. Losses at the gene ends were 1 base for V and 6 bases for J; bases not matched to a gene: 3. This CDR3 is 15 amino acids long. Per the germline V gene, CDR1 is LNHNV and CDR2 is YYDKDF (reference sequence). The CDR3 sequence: CATSRGRDSNSPLHF. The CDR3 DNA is TGTGCCACCAGCAGAGGCCGGGACAGTAATTCACCCCTCCACTTT.